This T cell receptor beta chain was captured by sequencing in a study of T cell clones after liver transplantation. Turning to the study itself: Without induction therapy, subjects received standard immunosuppression until 12-24 months post-transplant. Samples came pre-transplant, pre-randomization before withdrawal, and post-randomization after withdrawal ended.

Points from the study as a whole: Graft donor-reactive T cells possibly entered the graft instead of undergoing deletion. Circulating graft-donor-reactive CD4 TCRbeta sequences fell significantly post-transplant in most of the 8 subjects.

As for this clone: Antigen unknown.

CDR1 is SGHAT and CDR2 is FQNNGV in the germline V gene. The ends lost 5 bases at V and 8 bases at J; junction bases unmatched: 6. The CDR3 is 13 amino acids. TCRdb's copy holds only in-frame clones and misses some; the assay was immunoSEQ multiplex PCR. Here the sample spans some 13,000 clones, roughly 70% being singletons. The chain combines TRBV11-2 with TRBJ1-2, with 9 bases matching TRBD1. Sequencing was performed on CD8+ T cells from blood, taken at the 22-month timepoint. The receptor's source is a human patient who received a liver transplant. Some T cells may possibly be graft donor cells. DNA of the CDR3: TGTGCCAGCAGCGTCGGGACAGGGTACGGCTACACCTTC. Translated, it gives CASSVGTGYGYTF.